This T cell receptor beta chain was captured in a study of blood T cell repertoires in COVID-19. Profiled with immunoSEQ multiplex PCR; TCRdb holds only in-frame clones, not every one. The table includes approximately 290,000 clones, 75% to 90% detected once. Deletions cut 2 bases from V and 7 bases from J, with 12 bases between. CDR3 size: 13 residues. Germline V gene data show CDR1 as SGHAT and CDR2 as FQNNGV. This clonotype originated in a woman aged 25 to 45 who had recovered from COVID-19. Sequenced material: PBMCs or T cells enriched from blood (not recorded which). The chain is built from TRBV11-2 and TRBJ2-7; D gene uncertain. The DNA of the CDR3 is TGTGCCAGCAGCTTATCTTGGCACAGAGAGCAGTACTTC. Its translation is CASSLSWHREQYF.